The rows below give T cell receptor beta chains drawn from one sample of a study of blood T cell repertoires in COVID-19. TCRdb's table, derived via immunoSEQ multiplex PCR, lists solely in-frame clones and lacks some. Among approximately 210,000 clones listed, about four fifths were seen once. Material for sequencing was peripheral blood. Receptors were obtained from a woman aged 70-85 years with active or convalescent COVID-19. CDR3s include the opening cysteine and the closing phenylalanine or tryptophan. A D gene is named only where the DNA matches it firmly. For some rows the clone size is stated as once, few or many, or as a class when expanded; others skip it.

15 | TRBJ1-5 | TRBV28 | TRBD1 | many | CASSSSGTGYQPQHF | TGTGCCAGCAGTTCGTCCGGGACAGGGTATCAGCCCCAGCATTTT
14 | TRBJ2-5 | TRBV5-1 | TRBD2 | - | CASSRRGEAETQYF | TGCGCCAGCTCTCGACGGGGGGAGGCAGAGACCCAGTACTTC
15 | TRBJ2-1 | TRBV24-1 | - | - | CATRSPVSSYNEQFF | TGTGCCACCCGAAGTCCGGTGAGCTCCTACAATGAGCAGTTCTTC
13 | TRBJ1-1 | TRBV29-1 | TRBD1 | - | CSVQTGASTEAFF | TGCAGCGTCCAGACAGGGGCAAGCACTGAAGCTTTCTTT
18 | TRBJ2-1 | TRBV29-1 | TRBD2 | once | CSAHTGLARLIAYNEQFF | TGCAGCGCTCATACGGGACTAGCGCGGCTGATCGCCTACAATGAGCAGTTCTTC
15 | TRBJ2-3 | TRBV27 | - | - | CASSLIGTSTDTQYF | TGTGCCAGCAGTTTAATAGGGACTAGCACAGATACGCAGTATTTT
14 | TRBJ1-2 | TRBV2 | - | - | CASRTGSTLYGYTF | TGTGCCAGCAGGACCGGGTCAACCCTCTATGGCTACACCTTC
14 | TRBJ1-3 | TRBV18 | - | - | CASSPGSSGNTIYF | TGTGCCAGCTCACCAGGGAGCTCTGGAAACACCATATATTTT
13 | TRBJ1-1 | TRBV15 | - | - | CATSPVRDTEAFF | TGTGCCACCAGCCCTGTCAGGGACACTGAAGCTTTCTTT
13 | TRBJ1-2 | TRBV28 | TRBD1 | - | CASWPRGYYGYTF | TGTGCCAGTTGGCCCAGGGGGTACTATGGCTACACCTTC
14 | TRBJ1-6 | TRBV21-1 | - | few | CASSTTGINSPLHF | TGTGCCAGCAGCACGACAGGGATTAATTCACCCCTCCACTTT
16 | TRBJ2-4 | TRBV28 | TRBD1 | - | CASSSSGTGGKNIQYF | TGTGCCAGCAGTTCGTCCGGGACAGGGGGAAAAAACATTCAGTACTTC
9 | TRBJ1-1 | TRBV29-1 | - | - | CSVTTEAFF | TGCAGCGTTACTACTGAAGCTTTCTTT
13 | TRBJ2-1 | TRBV7-3 | - | few | CASREGPEDEQFF | TGTGCCAGCAGGGAGGGCCCGGAGGATGAGCAGTTCTTC
12 | TRBJ1-1 | TRBV12-3/TRBV12-4 | - | - | CASRERNTEAFF | TGTGCCAGCCGGGAGCGTAACACTGAAGCTTTCTTT
16 | TRBJ2-1 | TRBV9 | - | - | CASSTQGPSSYNEQFF | TGTGCCAGCAGCACCCAGGGTCCTAGCTCCTACAATGAGCAGTTCTTC
14 | TRBJ2-3 | TRBV24-1 | - | once | CATSRTGFADTQYF | TGTGCCACCAGTCGGACGGGGTTTGCGGATACGCAGTATTTT
12 | TRBJ2-7 | TRBV11-3 | - | once | CASSVNSYEQYF | TGTGCCAGCAGCGTCAACTCCTACGAGCAGTACTTC
13 | TRBJ1-1 | TRBV18 | - | - | CASSPPLNTEAFF | TGTGCCAGCTCACCACCCTTGAACACTGAAGCTTTCTTT
15 | TRBJ2-1 | TRBV5-1 | TRBD2 | - | CASSSTTSGSGEQFF | TGCGCCAGCAGCTCGACTACTAGCGGGAGTGGTGAGCAGTTCTTC
14 | TRBJ1-5 | TRBV14 | TRBD1 | - | CASSRQGNNQPQHF | TGTGCCAGCAGCCGACAGGGTAACAATCAGCCCCAGCATTTT
16 | TRBJ1-4 | TRBV5-6 | - | - | CASSLDLGGTNEKLFF | TGTGCCAGCAGCTTGGATCTCGGGGGGACTAATGAAAAACTGTTTTTT
15 | TRBJ2-2 | TRBV7-3 | TRBD2 | - | CASSWTSGSGGELFF | TGTGCCAGCAGCTGGACTAGCGGGAGCGGCGGGGAGCTGTTTTTT
16 | TRBJ1-1 | TRBV7-9 | - | - | CASSLESVYPISEAFF | TGTGCCAGCAGCTTAGAGTCAGTATACCCCATAAGTGAAGCTTTCTTT
15 | TRBJ2-3 | TRBV6-5 | TRBD2 | - | CASSPDSGITDTQYF | TGTGCCAGCAGTCCCGATAGCGGGATAACAGATACGCAGTATTTT
15 | TRBJ1-1 | TRBV15 | - | once | CATREARVTNTEAFF | TGTGCCACCCGAGAGGCGAGGGTTACGAACACTGAAGCTTTCTTT
15 | TRBJ1-1 | TRBV28 | - | - | CASSLSGAGNTEAFF | TGTGCCAGCAGTTTATCAGGGGCTGGTAACACTGAAGCTTTCTTT
16 | TRBJ1-3 | TRBV18 | - | - | CASSPTGGFSGNTIYF | TGTGCCAGCTCACCAACGGGGGGGTTTTCTGGAAACACCATATATTTT
12 | TRBJ1-2 | TRBV19 | - | - | CASSTAGGGYTF | TGTGCCAGTAGTACAGCGGGAGGAGGCTACACCTTC
14 | TRBJ2-1 | TRBV19 | TRBD2 | - | CASSETSRYNEQFF | TGTGCCAGTAGTGAGACTAGCAGGTACAATGAGCAGTTCTTC
17 | TRBJ2-7 | TRBV28 | - | - | CASSFNPRTADSYEQYF | TGTGCCAGCAGTTTCAACCCCCGGACAGCAGACTCCTACGAGCAGTACTTC
12 | TRBJ2-1 | TRBV25-1 | TRBD2 | - | CASHLLAGALFF | TGTGCCAGCCACCTTCTAGCGGGAGCACTGTTCTTC
16 | TRBJ2-6 | TRBV15 | - | once | CATSRDPLSGANVLTF | TGTGCCACCAGCAGAGATCCCCTCTCTGGGGCCAACGTCCTGACTTTC
16 | TRBJ2-2 | TRBV5-1 | TRBD2 | - | CASSLAGGTINGELFF | TGCGCCAGCAGCTTGGCCGGGGGGACGATCAACGGGGAGCTGTTTTTT
12 | TRBJ2-1 | TRBV7-3 | - | - | CASSPGLNEQFF | TGTGCCAGCAGCCCCGGGTTGAATGAGCAGTTCTTC
15 | TRBJ2-3 | TRBV7-3 | TRBD2 | - | CASSPQTSGRDTQYF | TGTGCCAGCAGCCCCCAGACTAGCGGGAGGGATACGCAGTATTTT
15 | TRBJ2-7 | TRBV11-2 | TRBD1 | - | CASSLVRTGAREQYF | TGTGCCAGCAGCTTAGTTCGGACAGGGGCTCGCGAGCAGTACTTC
15 | TRBJ2-5 | TRBV4-1 | - | - | CASSQDGTGIETQYF | TGCGCCAGCAGCCAAGACGGAACAGGGATCGAGACCCAGTACTTC
15 | TRBJ2-7 | TRBV9 | TRBD1 | - | CASSVEGQASYEQYF | TGTGCCAGCAGCGTAGAGGGACAGGCGAGCTACGAGCAGTACTTC
13 | TRBJ1-2 | TRBV12-3/TRBV12-4 | - | - | CASSLQGLYGYTF | TGTGCCAGCAGTTTGCAGGGTCTCTATGGCTACACCTTC
13 | TRBJ1-1 | TRBV12-3/TRBV12-4 | - | once | CASNRGGRTEAFF | TGTGCCAGCAATCGAGGGGGTCGGACTGAAGCTTTCTTT
15 | TRBJ2-7 | TRBV7-9 | TRBD1 | - | CASSLAGTGGDEQYF | TGTGCCAGCAGCTTAGCGGGAACAGGGGGCGACGAGCAGTACTTC
15 | TRBJ1-5 | TRBV27 | - | - | CASSLNRANNQPQHF | TGTGCCAGCAGTTTAAACAGGGCGAACAATCAGCCCCAGCATTTT
14 | TRBJ2-1 | TRBV7-9 | TRBD2 | few | CASSLINAGDEQFF | TGTGCCAGCAGCTTAATAAACGCGGGAGATGAGCAGTTCTTC
13 | TRBJ2-7 | TRBV3-1/TRBV3-2 | TRBD2 | - | CASSLGLADEQYF | TGTGCCAGCAGCCTCGGACTAGCGGACGAGCAGTACTTC
15 | TRBJ2-1 | TRBV7-9 | TRBD2 | - | CASSLGLAGPNEQFF | TGTGCCAGCAGCCTGGGACTAGCGGGTCCCAATGAGCAGTTCTTC
16 | TRBJ2-5 | TRBV11-2 | - | few | CASSLHPSRVQETQYF | TGTGCCAGCAGCTTACACCCCTCGCGGGTGCAAGAGACCCAGTACTTC
15 | TRBJ1-2 | TRBV6-5 | - | - | CASSRGGTINYGYTF | TGTGCCAGCAGTAGGGGGGGGACCATCAACTATGGCTACACCTTC
15 | TRBJ2-5 | TRBV18 | TRBD2 | - | CASSRLAGGVETQYF | TGTGCCAGCTCACGACTAGCGGGAGGTGTTGAGACCCAGTACTTC
16 | TRBJ2-2 | TRBV19 | - | - | CASSTRQVTNTGELFF | TGTGCCAGTAGTACCCGACAGGTCACGAACACCGGGGAGCTGTTTTTT
15 | TRBJ2-5 | TRBV19 | - | few | CASSIVGAPTETQYF | TGTGCCAGTAGTATAGTGGGGGCTCCAACGGAGACCCAGTACTTC
13 | TRBJ1-1 | TRBV6-1 | TRBD1 | - | CASSEPGGTEAFF | TGTGCCAGCAGTGAACCAGGGGGCACTGAAGCTTTCTTT
14 | TRBJ2-7 | TRBV18 | - | - | CASSPAGSPYEQYF | TGTGCCAGCTCACCAGCGGGATCCCCCTACGAGCAGTACTTC
14 | TRBJ2-3 | TRBV7-9 | TRBD1 | - | CASSLQGAWDTQYF | TGTGCCAGCAGCCTGCAGGGGGCATGGGATACGCAGTATTTT
13 | TRBJ2-7 | TRBV6-5 | - | - | CASSRSQAYEQYF | TGTGCCAGCAGTCGCTCACAGGCCTACGAGCAGTACTTC
15 | TRBJ2-2 | TRBV14 | TRBD1 | - | CASSPTGGITGELFF | TGTGCCAGCAGCCCAACAGGGGGCATCACCGGGGAGCTGTTTTTT
15 | TRBJ2-3 | TRBV7-3 | TRBD1 | - | CASSPGQGVPDTQYF | TGTGCCAGCAGCCCAGGACAGGGGGTGCCAGATACGCAGTATTTT
15 | TRBJ2-5 | TRBV24-1 | TRBD1 | - | CATSDLGTAQETQYF | TGTGCCACCAGTGACCTCGGGACAGCTCAAGAGACCCAGTACTTC
15 | TRBJ2-7 | TRBV4-2 | TRBD1 | - | CASSQDTGAGYEQYF | TGTGCCAGCAGCCAAGATACAGGGGCAGGCTACGAGCAGTACTTC